This TCR beta chain was sequenced during a study of T cells in Graves' hyperthyroidism and ophthalmopathy (dated by TCRdb to the late 2010s). About the study as a whole: Peripheral blood was collected at initial diagnosis, before any treatment. Prospective prediction of ophthalmopathy was tested in an independent validation cohort consisting of roughly 19 hyperthyroidism patients and approximately 16 patients who later progressed to ophthalmopathy. The paper reports TCR Vbeta CDR3 sequencing of over 130 peripheral blood samples: 40 to 45 ophthalmopathy, under 80 hyperthyroidism and around 17 progressor patients. The 100 or so discovery patients were divided at random into training and test sets in a 7:3 ratio. TCR V-J signatures able to tell the groups apart were searched for in a discovery cohort of around 95 patients, of whom approximately 40 had Graves' ophthalmopathy and about 55 had stable Graves' hyperthyroidism. The study also compared thyroid tissue and blood T-cell repertoires from over 5 Graves' hyperthyroidism patients. After sampling, hyperthyroidism patients received methimazole starting at 30 mg daily, and ophthalmopathy patients received high-dose intravenous methylprednisolone. The paper as a whole reports these results and caveats: Sample size was not statistically predetermined, and investigators were not blinded to group allocation. In cross-validation, a model built on a 13 V-J signature told ophthalmopathy apart from stable hyperthyroidism with approximately 90% sensitivity and 81% to 82% specificity, and in testing the same model reached 80%/75%. During validation, the model predicted progression to ophthalmopathy a median of roughly six months ahead of onset, with approximately 71% sensitivity and about 75% specificity. Most expanded thyroid clonotypes (frequency above 0.001) were also detected in blood, a finding suggesting that blood repertoires may reflect thyroid immune responses.

This clonotype was counted many times. No antigen is known for it. Nothing much larger sits one base from this clone, and base qualities are not available. Moderately to severely active disease, a Clinical Activity Score of at least 3, a NOSPECS grade of at least 4, and a duration under 3 months were present in ophthalmopathy patients. Exclusion was applied to patients with uncontrolled infections, other autoimmune diseases, pregnancy or lactation. Clinical symptoms, serum thyroxine and TRAb, thyroid ultrasound, and orbital computed tomography formed the basis for the diagnoses. PBMCs were isolated from 7.5 to 10 ml of fresh peripheral blood by Ficoll-Paque density gradient centrifugation. Trizol reagent was used to extract total RNA, and RNA quality was then checked on an Agilent 2100 Bioanalyzer. The TCR beta CDR3 regions were amplified from RNA transcripts. The first round of RT-PCR for the TCR CDR3 was performed with the HTBI primer set and the Qiagen OneStep RT-PCR kit. A second multiplex PCR round built the libraries, followed by size selection and purification. Paired-end sequencing of the libraries was performed with 100 bp reads on an Illumina HiSeq2000. The study's processing was this. Raw data were processed with SOAPnuke, discarding reads with adapters, uncalled bases, mean Phred below 15, or no exact constant-primer or identifier match. COPE v1.2.5 was used to merge high-quality paired reads, and clonotypes were defined as unique nucleotide sequences. MiTCR v1.1 was used to align the clonotypes against IMGT TRBV, TRBD and TRBJ reference segments. The analysis included only V-J combinations with a frequency above 0.0001, which together covered roughly 99% of the repertoires. The TCS score was defined as F50 (clonal expansion) divided by E x V (chaos), with BLOSUM62-based TCRdist calculated between CDR3 peptides within each V-J. Welch's t-statistics and random forest reduced 500 to 650 V-J features to roughly 13, which were used in a naive Bayes classifier (R e1071). Starting from the raw public reads, TCRdb applied fastp trimming at Q25, assembled clones with MiXCR and retained in-frame beta chains. For every CDR3 protein sequence, its rows merge into one entry that carries the most common genes and DNA. Clone size and V and J calls follow TCRdb, not the original study. The sample data list hundreds of thousands of distinct CDR3 sequences, and approximately 23% of these were observed just once. Around 65% of the sample rests with the top ten.

Specimen: blood. The clonotype originates from a man aged 25-45 years with Graves' ophthalmopathy.

The bases read TGTGCCAGCGACCTGGGGAGGACATTGAACACCGGGGAGCTGTTTTTT. Translated, it gives CASDLGRTLNTGELFF. The sequence is built from TRBV11-2 and TRBJ2-2; TRBD2 is perhaps the D gene, given 6 matching bases. Based on the germline V gene, the CDR1 and CDR2 sequences are SGHAT and FQNNGV. There are 16 amino acids in the CDR3, from cysteine to phenylalanine inclusive. The DNA shown is the 48-base CDR3, in frame from base 1. At the junction V is shortened by 8 bases and J by 1 base, with 17 bases in between.